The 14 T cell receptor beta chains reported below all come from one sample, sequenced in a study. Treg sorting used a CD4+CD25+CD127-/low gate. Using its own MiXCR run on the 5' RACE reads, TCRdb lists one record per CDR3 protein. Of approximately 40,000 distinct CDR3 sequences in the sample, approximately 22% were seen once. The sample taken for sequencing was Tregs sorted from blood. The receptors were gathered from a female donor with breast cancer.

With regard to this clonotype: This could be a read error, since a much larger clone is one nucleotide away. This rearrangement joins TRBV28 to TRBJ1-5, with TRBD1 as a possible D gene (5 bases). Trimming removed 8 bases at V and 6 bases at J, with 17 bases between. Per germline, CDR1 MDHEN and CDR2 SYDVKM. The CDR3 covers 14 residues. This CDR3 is CASRSGTGTQPQHF. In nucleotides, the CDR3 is TGTGCCAGCCGATCGGGGACTGGCACTCAGCCCCAGCATTTT.

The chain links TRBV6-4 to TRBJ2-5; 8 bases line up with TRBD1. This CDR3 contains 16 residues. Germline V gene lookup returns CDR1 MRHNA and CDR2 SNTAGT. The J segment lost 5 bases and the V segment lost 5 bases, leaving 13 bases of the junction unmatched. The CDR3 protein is CASSLTRAGGLETQYF. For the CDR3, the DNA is TGTGCCAGCAGTCTTACCCGAGCAGGGGGCTTGGAGACCCAGTACTTC.

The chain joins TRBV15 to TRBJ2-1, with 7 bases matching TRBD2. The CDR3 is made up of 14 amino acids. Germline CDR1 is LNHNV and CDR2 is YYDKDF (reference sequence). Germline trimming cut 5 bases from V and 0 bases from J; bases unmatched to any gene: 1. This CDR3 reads CATSASGSYNEQFF. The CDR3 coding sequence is TGTGCCACCAGCGCTAGCGGCTCCTACAATGAGCAGTTCTTC.

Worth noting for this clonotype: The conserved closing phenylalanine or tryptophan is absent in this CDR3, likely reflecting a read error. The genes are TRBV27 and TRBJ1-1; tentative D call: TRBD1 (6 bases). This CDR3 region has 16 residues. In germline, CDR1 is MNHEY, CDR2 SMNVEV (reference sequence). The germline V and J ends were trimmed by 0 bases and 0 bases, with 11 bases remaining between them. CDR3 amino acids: CASSLSGQYLNTEAFL. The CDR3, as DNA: TGTGCCAGCAGTTTATCAGGACAGTATCTGAACACTGAAGCTTTCTTA.

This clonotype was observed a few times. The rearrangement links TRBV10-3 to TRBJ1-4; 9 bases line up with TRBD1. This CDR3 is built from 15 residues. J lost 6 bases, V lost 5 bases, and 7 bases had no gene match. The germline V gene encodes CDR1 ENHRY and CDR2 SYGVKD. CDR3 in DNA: TGTGCCATCAGTACCCTGACAGGGGGACATGAAAAACTGTTTTTT. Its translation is CAISTLTGGHEKLFF.

The chain's CDR3 is CASSFGTAQETQYF. The CDR3 coding sequence is TGCGCCAGCAGCTTCGGGACTGCGCAAGAGACCCAGTACTTC. The gene calls are TRBV5-1 and TRBJ2-5; weak D call: TRBD2 (6 bases). V was trimmed by 2 bases and J by 2 bases, leaving 10 bases between them. This CDR3 comprises 14 residues. Germline V lookup: CDR1 SGHRS, CDR2 YFSETQ.

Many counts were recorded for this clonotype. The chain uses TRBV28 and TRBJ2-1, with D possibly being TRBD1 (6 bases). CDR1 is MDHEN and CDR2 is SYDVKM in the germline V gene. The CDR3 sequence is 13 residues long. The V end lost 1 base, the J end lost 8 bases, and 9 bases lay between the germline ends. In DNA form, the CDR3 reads TGTGCCAGCAGTTTATCCAGGGGTGATGAGCAGTTCTTC. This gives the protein CASSLSRGDEQFF.

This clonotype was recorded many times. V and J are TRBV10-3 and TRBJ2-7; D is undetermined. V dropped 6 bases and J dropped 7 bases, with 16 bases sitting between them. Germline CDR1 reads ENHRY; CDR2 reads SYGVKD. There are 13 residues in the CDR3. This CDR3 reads CAIRPAAPEEQYF. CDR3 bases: TGTGCCATCAGGCCCGCCGCCCCCGAGGAGCAGTACTTC.

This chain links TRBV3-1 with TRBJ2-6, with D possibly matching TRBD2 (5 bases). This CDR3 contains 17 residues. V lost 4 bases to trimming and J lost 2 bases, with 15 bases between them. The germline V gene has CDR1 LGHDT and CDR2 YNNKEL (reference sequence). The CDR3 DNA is TGTGCCAGCAGCCTTCCGCTCCGGGGTCCTGGGGCCAACGTCCTGACTTTC. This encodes CASSLPLRGPGANVLTF.

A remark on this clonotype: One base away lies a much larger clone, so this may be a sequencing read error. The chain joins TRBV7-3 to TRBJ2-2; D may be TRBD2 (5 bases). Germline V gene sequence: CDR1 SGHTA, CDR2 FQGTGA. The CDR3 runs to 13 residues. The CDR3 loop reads CASSARNTGELSF. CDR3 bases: TGTGCCAGCAGCGCCCGGAACACCGGGGAGCTGTCTTTT. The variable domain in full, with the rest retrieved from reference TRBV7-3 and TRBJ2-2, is GAGVSQTPSNKVTEKGKYVELRCDPISGHTALYWYRQSLGQGPEFLIYFQGTGAADDSGLPNDRFFAVRPEGSVSTLKIQRTERGDSAVYLCASSARNTGELSFGEGSRLTVL.

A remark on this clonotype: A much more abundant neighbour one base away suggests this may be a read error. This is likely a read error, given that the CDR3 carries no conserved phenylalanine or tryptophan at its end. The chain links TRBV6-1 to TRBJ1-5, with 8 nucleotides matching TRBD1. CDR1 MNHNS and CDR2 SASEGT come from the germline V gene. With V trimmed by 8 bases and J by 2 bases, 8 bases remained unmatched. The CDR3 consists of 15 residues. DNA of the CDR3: TGTGCCAGCCAACCAGGGGGCGCGCGCAATCAGCCCCAGCATGTT. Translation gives CASQPGGARNQPQHV.

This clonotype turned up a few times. CDR3 protein: CASSVASGALTYEQYF. The DNA for the CDR3 is TGTGCCAGCAGCGTAGCCAGCGGGGCCTTAACCTACGAGCAGTACTTC. The V gene is TRBV9, the J gene TRBJ2-7, with 7 bases fitting TRBD2. CDR3 size: 16 residues. After removal of 0 bases from V and 2 bases from J, the junction contained 8 bases not matched to a gene. Germline CDR1 reads SGDLS; CDR2 reads YYNGEE.

The CDR3 nucleotides read TGCGCCAGCAGCCAGCCCGGGACCAAATACTACGAGCAGTACTTC. Residues: CASSQPGTKYYEQYF. The chain carries TRBV4-1 and TRBJ2-7; perhaps D is TRBD1 or TRBD2 (5 bases each). Trimming removed 3 bases at V and 3 bases at J, with 15 bases between. The CDR3 is 15 residues long. CDR1 is MGHRA and CDR2 is YSYEKL in the germline V gene.

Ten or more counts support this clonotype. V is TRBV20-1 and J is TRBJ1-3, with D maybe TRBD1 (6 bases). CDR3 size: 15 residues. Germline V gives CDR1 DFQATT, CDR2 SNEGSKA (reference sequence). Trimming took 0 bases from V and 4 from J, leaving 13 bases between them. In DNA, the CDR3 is TGCAGTGCTAGAGATCCCACCGGGACAGGAAACACCATATATTTT. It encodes CSARDPTGTGNTIYF.